This TCR beta chain originates from a study of CD8 T cells in Susac syndrome. The CDR3 is made up of 15 amino acids. CDR1 is DFQATT, CDR2 SNEGSKA, per germline (reference sequence). The V gene lost 0 bases and the J gene lost 2 bases, with 11 bases spanning the gap. An input of about 0.5 to 1 ug of RNA was subjected to reverse transcription using random hexamers. The TCR beta CDR3 was amplified by immunoSEQ multiplex PCR across 54 Vbeta, 13 Jbeta. TCRdb passed the immunoSEQ multiplex PCR reads through MiXCR, listing each CDR3 protein once. The sample contains 210,000 or so distinct CDR3 sequences, about 94% of which appear only once. Study-wide results and caveats: Expansion of clones was not seen in the CD4+ T cell repertoires of Susac syndrome.

As for this clonotype: The antigen is unknown.

Input material: CD4+ T cells from PBMCs. This TCR derives from a human donor with Susac syndrome. The chain carries TRBV20-1 and TRBJ2-4; maybe TRBD2 (6 bases). CDR3 sequence reads: CSAREGLPSKNIQYF. The CDR3 region has the DNA TGCAGTGCTAGAGAGGGACTTCCGTCCAAAAACATTCAGTACTTC.